This entry features one T cell receptor (beta chain) sequence. This clonotype was seen a few times. The antigen this receptor binds is unknown. Qualities for individual bases were not recorded, and no much larger clone is one base off. Sequencing took place on an Illumina HiSeq 1500. Clones were called with MiXCR by TCRdb after fastp trimmed the public reads at Q25, and only in-frame beta chains were retained. Each entry is one CDR3 protein sequence, shown with its most common DNA and genes. The sample table shows approximately 1,000,000 distinct CDR3 sequences, and roughly 30% are seen once. The ten largest clonotypes hold about an eighth of the sample. This specimen's treatment or condition label, interpreted: in vitro stimulation with specific CMV peptide epitopes to enrich CMV-specific T cells. The source of the sample is a study of T cell repertoires in cytomegalovirus infection (dated by TCRdb to the late 2010s). With respect to the entire study: Recently identified HLA-C-restricted CMV epitopes, whose presentation resists viral immunomodulation, were targeted by peptide stimulations together with well-studied HLA-B-restricted epitopes. The HLA type of each donor mattered for the analysis, because public TCR beta signatures pointed to carriage of CMV infection along with the matching HLA type. What the work shows at the level of the full study, not this receptor alone: The ex vivo response was dominated by HLA-C-restricted CMV-specific TCR beta clonotypes, which also provided the single most frequent clonotype in two of eight donors. Cumulative frequency of public TCR beta family members discriminated carriers of CMV infection plus the relevant HLA type in this cohort and an independent 352-donor cohort.

V was cut back by 2 bases and J by 0 bases, leaving a gap of 19 bases between them. From the cysteine through the phenylalanine, the CDR3 covers 18 amino acids. Only CDR3 DNA remains: 54 bases, in frame from the first base. CDR1 and CDR2 were assigned from the germline V gene as MNHEY and SVGEGT. This TCR was recovered from a human donor in good health (CMV status not recorded). Some clones in this sample may be carry-over from other donors' samples. This sample comprised cultured CD8+ T cells from PBMCs, obtained from culture after CMV antigen stimulation. Recombination connected TRBV6-2 or TRBV6-3 to TRBJ1-2, with the D gene call left open. The DNA sequence reads TGTGCCAGCAGTTACACCCCACCGGCCCAGTTACCTAACTATGGCTACACCTTC. It specifies CASSYTPPAQLPNYGYTF.